Listed below are T cell receptor beta chains from one sample, sequenced in a study of blood T cell repertoires in COVID-19. The assay was immunoSEQ multiplex PCR, and TCRdb's table has in-frame clones only and misses some. This table holds more than 350,000 clones, around 92% found once. Sample: peripheral blood. These receptors came from a woman between 25 and 40 years old with COVID-19, enrolled during active disease. The CDR3 runs from the conserved cysteine through the conserved F or W. The order of the fields is J gene, clone size, V gene, D gene, CDR3 protein, CDR3 DNA. The D gene is left open where the match is weak. Expanded clones are given a class, and other clones once, few, many or no size at all.

>TRBJ2-2|-|TRBV21-1|-
CASNRPGTGFGELFF
TGTGCCAGCAACCGTCCCGGGACAGGGTTTGGGGAGCTGTTTTTT
>TRBJ2-3|-|TRBV18|TRBD2
CALAGGPGDTQYF
TGTGCCCTAGCGGGGGGGCCCGGAGATACGCAGTATTTT
>TRBJ1-5|once|TRBV18|-
CASSLTRRWAEDNQPQHF
TGTGCCAGCTCACTTACCCGTAGATGGGCGGAGGACAATCAGCCCCAGCATTTT
>TRBJ1-5|-|TRBV15|TRBD1
CATSRDPTGEGVNQPQHF
TGTGCCACCAGCAGAGATCCTACAGGGGAAGGGGTTAATCAGCCCCAGCATTTT
>TRBJ2-2|-|TRBV11-2|-
CASSLNPPGLAGELFF
TGTGCCAGCAGCTTAAATCCCCCAGGGCTCGCCGGGGAGCTGTTTTTT
>TRBJ1-5|once|TRBV4-1|-
CASSQDVTLQPQHF
TGCGCCAGCAGCCAAGATGTAACTCTGCAGCCCCAGCATTTT
>TRBJ1-5|-|TRBV28|TRBD1
CASKSMDRGSNQPQHF
TGTGCCAGCAAATCCATGGACAGGGGCAGCAATCAGCCCCAGCATTTT
>TRBJ2-4|-|TRBV11-2|-
CASSPSENIQYF
TGTGCCAGCAGCCCGAGCGAAAACATTCAGTACTTC
>TRBJ2-1|-|TRBV5-1|TRBD2
CASSLAGTSANNEQFF
TGCGCCAGCAGCTTGGCCGGGACTAGCGCAAACAATGAGCAGTTCTTC
>TRBJ2-1|-|TRBV5-1|-
CASSLGGGINEQFF
TGCGCCAGCAGCTTGGGTGGCGGGATAAATGAGCAGTTCTTC